Following are 20 T cell receptor beta chains from one sample sequenced in a study of T cells after posttransplantation cyclophosphamide. Busulfan-fludarabine conditioning, marrow transplant, and cyclophosphamide on days +3 and +4 were administered. The assay was immunoSEQ multiplex PCR, and TCRdb's table has in-frame clones only and misses some. The table records under 5,000 clones, around 72% of them present only once. The sample was PBMCs, taken 362 days after allogeneic stem cell transplant with posttransplant cyclophosphamide. Receptors were obtained from a male patient aged 55 to 69 who received an allogeneic stem cell transplant from an unrelated donor, was CMV-positive, and had acute GVHD only. The graft donor may have contributed some T cells.

The chain employs TRBV19 and TRBJ2-5, with 12 bases identical to TRBD2. The CDR3 is 18 amino acids. Germline CDR1 and CDR2: LNHDA and SQIVND (reference sequence). J gave up 4 bases and V 4 bases, and 13 bases lay outside the gene matches. Here the CDR3 reads CASSNLAGGPRSAETQYF. CDR3 DNA: TGTGCCAGTAGTAACCTAGCGGGAGGGCCCCGCTCAGCAGAGACCCAGTACTTC.

As DNA, the CDR3 is TGCGCCAGCAGCACGGGACTAGCCCAGACCTACGAGCAGTACTTC. Amino acid sequence: CASSTGLAQTYEQYF. The chain has TRBV4-1 and TRBJ2-7; 9 positions match TRBD2. This CDR3 has 15 residues. V was clipped by 5 bases and J by 2 bases; unmatched bases: 7. Per germline, CDR1 MGHRA and CDR2 YSYEKL.

The chain couples TRBV6-5 to TRBJ2-5; D gene unclear. Germline CDR1 reads MNHEY; CDR2 reads SVGAGI. The CDR3 loop spans 11 amino acids. V gave up 2 bases and J gave up 5 bases, with 3 bases separating them. The CDR3 here is CASSYRETQYF. The CDR3 region has the DNA TGTGCCAGCAGTTACCGTGAGACCCAGTACTTC.

The rearrangement uses TRBV4-1 and TRBJ2-7; TRBD1 matches at 8 bases. Germline assignment: CDR1 MGHRA and CDR2 YSYEKL. CDR3 size: 15 residues. After removal of 1 base from V and 1 base from J, the junction contained 3 bases not matched to a gene. The DNA of the CDR3 is TGCGCCAGCAGCCAAGGGCAGGGGGCTTCCTACGAGCAGTACTTC. Encoded protein: CASSQGQGASYEQYF.

The V call is TRBV5-1, the J call TRBJ2-3, with 9 bases lining up with TRBD2. V trimming: 3 bases; J trimming: 6 bases; junction bases outside the gene matches: 5. The CDR3 is 14 residues long. CDR1 is SGHRS, CDR2 YFSETQ, per germline. The CDR3 reads CASSSRGREDTQYF. CDR3 nucleotide sequence: TGCGCCAGCAGCTCTCGCGGGAGGGAGGATACGCAGTATTTT.

This sequence joins TRBV6-1 and TRBJ1-1, with TRBD1 matching over 7 bases. Germline assignment: CDR1 MNHNS and CDR2 SASEGT. The CDR3 is made up of 14 amino acids. The V and J ends lost 5 bases and 1 base, in that order; junction bases with no gene match: 4. CDR3 sequence (DNA): TGTGCCAGCAGTTCTAACAGGGGGAACACTGAAGCTTTCTTT. Protein product: CASSSNRGNTEAFF.

This clone has just a few counts. This chain joins TRBV10-3 and TRBJ1-5; TRBD1 aligns across 7 bases. This CDR3 has 14 residues. Germline values: CDR1 ENHRY, CDR2 SYGVKD. With 0 bases clipped from V and 9 bases from J, the junction kept 5 bases outside the gene matches. The CDR3 coding sequence is TGTGCCATCAGTGAGTCCTCAGGGGGACGGCCCCAGCATTTT. This sequence encodes CAISESSGGRPQHF.

Turning to this clone: At the DNA level, this CDR3 is encoded by other sequences in the same sample as well. CDR3 residues: CASSLEGVGANVLTF. CDR3 DNA: TGCGCCAGCAGCTTGGAAGGAGTTGGGGCCAACGTCCTGACTTTC. The V call is TRBV5-1, the J call TRBJ2-6; no firm D call. Per germline, CDR1 SGHRS and CDR2 YFSETQ. With 0 bases removed from V and 3 bases from J, the gap between germline ends came to 7 bases. This CDR3 spans 15 amino acids. The variable domain in full, completed from reference TRBV5-1 and TRBJ2-6, reads KAGVTQTPRYLIKTRGQQVTLSCSPISGHRSVSWYQQTPGQGLQFLFEYFSETQRNKGNFPGRFSGRQFSNSRSEMNVSTLELGDSALYLCASSLEGVGANVLTFGAGSRLTVL.

This clone came up a few times. The rearrangement uses TRBV5-5 and TRBJ2-7; possibly TRBD1 for D (6 bases). V was cut by 4 bases and J by 3 bases, with 14 bases left in between. Germline values: CDR1 SGHKS, CDR2 YYEKEE (reference sequence). CDR3 length equals 14 residues. CDR3 nucleotide sequence: TGTGCCAGCAGCCCCACTGGACAGATCTACGAGCAGTACTTC. Encoded protein: CASSPTGQIYEQYF.

V and J are TRBV7-9 and TRBJ1-1, with D tentatively TRBD1 (6 bases). From germline, CDR1 is SEHNR and CDR2 FQNEAQ (reference sequence). Trimming removed 7 bases at V and 2 bases at J, with 11 bases between. The CDR3 spans 13 residues. The CDR3 is CASTQDSNTEAFF. CDR3 nucleotide sequence: TGTGCCAGCACCCAGGACAGTAACACTGAAGCTTTCTTT.

V is TRBV19 and J is TRBJ2-1; 10 bases fit TRBD1. Germline V gene sequence: CDR1 LNHDA, CDR2 SQIVND (reference sequence). The CDR3 is 16 residues long. With V trimmed by 8 bases and J by 7 bases, 14 bases remained unmatched. CDR3 residues: CASDPDSGTGVNEQFF. For the CDR3, the DNA is TGTGCCAGTGATCCGGATTCCGGGACAGGGGTTAATGAGCAGTTCTTC.

The chain couples TRBV5-1 to TRBJ2-7; no definite D call. Germline V CDR1 and CDR2: SGHRS, YFSETQ. V lost 0 bases, J lost 2 bases, and 9 bases lay in between. The CDR3 is 14 amino acids. The chain's CDR3 is CASSLVVSPYEQYF. The CDR3 coding sequence is TGCGCCAGCAGCTTGGTGGTCAGTCCCTACGAGCAGTACTTC.

The chain has TRBV5-1 and TRBJ2-7; maybe TRBD2 (6 bases). CDR1 SGHRS and CDR2 YFSETQ come from the germline V gene. The CDR3 is 11 residues long. The CDR3 reads CAGGGDYEQYF. In DNA form, the CDR3 reads TGCGCAGGCGGAGGGGACTACGAGCAGTACTTC.

The chain employs TRBV28 and TRBJ2-7; 8 bases are shared with TRBD2. In germline, CDR1 is MDHEN, CDR2 SYDVKM. Trimming took 7 bases from V and 5 from J; bases not matched to a gene: 7. This CDR3 contains 13 residues. DNA for the CDR3: TGTGCCAGCAAGATCGGGGGGGCTAACGAGCAGTACTTC. Its protein product is CASKIGGANEQYF.

The chain carries TRBV7-3 and TRBJ2-1, with TRBD1 matching 7 bases. Germline-derived CDR1 and CDR2 are SGHTA and FQGTGA. This CDR3 comprises 16 residues. V shed 1 base and J 6 bases; nucleotides not matched to a gene: 9. As DNA, the CDR3 is TGTGCCAGCAGCTTAAGACAGGGATCATACGTCAATGAGCAGTTCTTC. Its translation: CASSLRQGSYVNEQFF.

The CDR3 sequence: CASSRPGGRSYEQYF. In nucleotides, the CDR3 is TGTGCCAGCAGCCGCCCTGGGGGCAGGTCCTACGAGCAGTACTTC. The rearrangement uses TRBV5-6 and TRBJ2-7; D might be TRBD1 (6 bases). Trimming took off 4 bases at V and 1 base at J, with 15 bases between the two ends. Per germline, CDR1 SGHDT and CDR2 YYEEEE. The CDR3 extends over 15 amino acids.

The chain employs TRBV19 and TRBJ1-1; D might be TRBD1 (5 bases). V was trimmed by 7 bases and J by 1 base, leaving 13 bases between them. The CDR3 is made up of 14 amino acids. Germline assignment: CDR1 LNHDA and CDR2 SQIVND (reference sequence). In DNA form, the CDR3 reads TGTGCCAGTACGGGGGAACGGAGGAACACTGAAGCTTTCTTT. This gives the protein CASTGERRNTEAFF.

The chain uses TRBV4-3 and TRBJ2-7; the match to TRBD2 covers 10 bases. The length of the CDR3 is 19 residues. Germline V gene lookup returns CDR1 LGHNA and CDR2 YSLEER. Germline trimming cut 4 bases from V and 2 bases from J; bases unmatched to any gene: 17. The CDR3 DNA reads TGCGCCAGCAGCCCCCGGGCTAGCGGGAGTAAAGGTTTCCCCTACGAGCAGTACTTC. It translates to CASSPRASGSKGFPYEQYF.

Within the sample, this clone is medium-sized (0.01 to 0.1%). J is TRBJ1-2 and V is TRBV12-5, with 8 positions matching TRBD1. The CDR3 has 13 amino acids. The germline V gene has CDR1 LGHNT and CDR2 FRNRAP. Trimming at V came to 5 bases and at J to 7 bases, leaving 6 bases not matched to a gene. The CDR3 sequence: CASGPTGEVGYTF. CDR3 sequence (DNA): TGTGCTAGTGGTCCGACAGGGGAGGTTGGCTACACCTTC. Together with reference TRBV12-5 and TRBJ1-2, the CDR3 gives the full variable domain: DARVTQTPRHKVTEMGQEVTMRCQPILGHNTVFWYRQTMMQGLELLAYFRNRAPLDDSGMPKDRFSAEMPDATLATLKIQPSEPRDSAVYFCASGPTGEVGYTFGSGTRLTVV.

This chain links TRBV19 with TRBJ1-2; a possible D gene is TRBD1 (5 bases). Trimming stripped 7 bases from V and 0 bases from J, with 30 bases between. This CDR3 contains 20 residues. Germline CDR1 LNHDA, CDR2 SQIVND (reference sequence). The CDR3 sequence: CASTAAYTGKSNPANYGYTF. DNA of the CDR3: TGTGCCAGTACCGCGGCTTATACAGGAAAATCCAATCCAGCTAACTATGGCTACACCTTC.